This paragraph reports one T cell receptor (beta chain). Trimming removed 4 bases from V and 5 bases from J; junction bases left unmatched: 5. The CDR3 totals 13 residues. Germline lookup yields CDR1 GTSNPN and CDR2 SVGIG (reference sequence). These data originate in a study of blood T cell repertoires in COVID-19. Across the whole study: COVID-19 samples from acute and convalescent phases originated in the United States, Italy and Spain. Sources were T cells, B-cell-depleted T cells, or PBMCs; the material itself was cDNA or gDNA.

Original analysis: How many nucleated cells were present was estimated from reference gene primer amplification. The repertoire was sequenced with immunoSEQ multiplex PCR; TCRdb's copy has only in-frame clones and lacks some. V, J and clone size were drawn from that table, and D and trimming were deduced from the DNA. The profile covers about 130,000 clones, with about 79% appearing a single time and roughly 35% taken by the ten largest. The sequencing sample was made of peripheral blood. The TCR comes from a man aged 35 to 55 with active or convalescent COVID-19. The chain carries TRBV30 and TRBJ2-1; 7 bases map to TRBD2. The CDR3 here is CAWTSGKDNEQFF. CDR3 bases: TGTGCCTGGACTAGCGGAAAGGACAATGAGCAGTTCTTC.